This passage covers 13 T cell receptor beta chains from one sample sequenced in a study of T cells in Graves' hyperthyroidism and ophthalmopathy. The source material, RNA transcripts, was used to amplify TCR beta CDR3 regions. An initial round of RT-PCR targeting the TCR CDR3 relied on the HTBI primer set. MiXCR, applied by TCRdb to the multiplex PCR reads, yields one record per CDR3 protein. The sample has roughly 530,000 distinct CDR3 sequences, roughly 15% seen once. Sequences were obtained from blood. The receptor set was obtained from a woman aged 18-30 years with Graves' ophthalmopathy.

Ten or more counts support this clonotype. The chain employs TRBV2 and TRBJ2-1; 7 bases line up with TRBD2. Trimming removed 7 bases from V and 5 bases from J; junction bases left unmatched: 8. The CDR3 has 14 residues. The germline CDR1 and CDR2 sequences are SNHLY and FYNNEI. CDR3 in amino acids: CASIGQRDDNEQFF. Written as DNA, the CDR3 is TGTGCCAGCATCGGCCAGCGGGACGACAATGAGCAGTTCTTC.

This clonotype was seen more than once but under ten times. The V call is TRBV13, the J call TRBJ1-3; no clear D gene. The V and J ends lost 0 bases and 0 bases respectively, with 12 bases between them. In germline, CDR1 is PRHDT, CDR2 FYEKMQ (reference sequence). The CDR3 has 17 residues. The CDR3 loop reads CASSLGPGGTSGNTIYF. The CDR3 DNA reads TGTGCCAGCAGCTTAGGCCCGGGCGGCACCTCTGGAAACACCATATATTTT.

This clonotype was counted at least ten times. The rearrangement uses TRBV2 and TRBJ2-4, with 9 nucleotides matching TRBD1. The V gene end was trimmed by 2 bases and the J gene end by 2 bases; junction bases not matched to a gene: 7. Germline CDR1 reads SNHLY; CDR2 reads FYNNEI. The CDR3 runs 17 residues. This chain's CDR3 is CASSELGTGPTKNIQYF. CDR3 nucleotides: TGTGCCAGCAGTGAATTAGGGACAGGGCCGACCAAAAACATTCAGTACTTC.

This clonotype showed up many times. The CDR3 bases are TGTGCCAGCAGTCCCTCGGGCCCAGGGGGCTACACCTTC. This encodes CASSPSGPGGYTF. The gene calls are TRBV27 and TRBJ1-2; possibly TRBD1 for D (5 bases). In germline, CDR1 is MNHEY, CDR2 SMNVEV (reference sequence). The length of the CDR3 is 13 residues. Trimming pared 5 bases from V and 8 bases from J, leaving 15 bases between.

This clonotype was counted ten times or more. This chain connects TRBV27 to TRBJ2-7; D is undetermined. Germline V gene lookup returns CDR1 MNHEY and CDR2 SMNVEV (reference sequence). This CDR3 region has 17 residues. V lost 2 bases to trimming and J lost 0 bases, with 17 bases between them. CDR3 in DNA: TGTGCCAGCAGTTTAAGGCCGGAAGGGTTTAGCTCCTACGAGCAGTACTTC. Amino acids: CASSLRPEGFSSYEQYF.

In DNA form, the CDR3 reads TGCAGTGCTAAAGGGACTAGCGGGAGGAATGAGCAGTTCTTC. Protein product: CSAKGTSGRNEQFF. The genes are TRBV20-1 and TRBJ2-1, with TRBD2 matching over 15 bases. Germline V lookup: CDR1 DFQATT, CDR2 SNEGSKA (reference sequence). The J segment lost 7 bases and the V segment lost 4 bases, leaving 2 bases of the junction unmatched. The CDR3 runs to 14 residues.

This clonotype was found many times. V and J are TRBV28 and TRBJ1-1; D possibly corresponds to TRBD1 (5 bases). There are 13 residues in the CDR3. Germline CDR1 is MDHEN and CDR2 is SYDVKM. V lost 6 bases to trimming and J lost 3 bases, with 11 bases between them. The CDR3: CASSSWGDTEAFF. The CDR3 DNA follows: TGTGCCAGCAGCTCCTGGGGGGACACTGAAGCTTTCTTT.

The chain is built from TRBV28 and TRBJ1-4; D not resolved. Trimming removed 1 base from V and 6 bases from J, with 12 bases in between. Germline CDR1 reads MDHEN; CDR2 reads SYDVKM. CDR3 length: 15 amino acids. Written as DNA, the CDR3 is TGTGCCAGCAGTTTATCGGCAGTCGATTATGAAAAACTGTTTTTT. This gives the protein CASSLSAVDYEKLFF.

Only a few counts were recorded for this clonotype. The chain joins TRBV24-1 to TRBJ2-7; 9 bases are shared with TRBD1. After removal of 4 bases from V and 2 bases from J, the junction contained 5 bases not matched to a gene. Germline values: CDR1 KGHDR, CDR2 SFDVKD. The CDR3 sequence is 15 residues long. The CDR3 is CATSDPRTGAYEQYF. The CDR3 DNA is TGTGCCACCAGTGACCCCCGGACAGGGGCCTACGAGCAGTACTTC.

This clonotype was seen ten or more times. This chain links TRBV6-1 with TRBJ1-1, with D possibly matching TRBD1 (5 bases). This CDR3 is built from 16 residues. V lost 7 bases, J lost 8 bases, and 26 bases lay in between. The V gene's germline CDR1 is MNHNS and CDR2 SASEGT. The CDR3 protein is CASTIPSGPAGSEAFF. For the CDR3, the DNA is TGTGCCAGCACCATACCATCGGGGCCGGCCGGTTCCGAAGCTTTCTTT.

At least ten counts were recorded for this clonotype. The chain joins TRBV2 to TRBJ2-1; D might be TRBD2 (6 bases). Between the trimmed V and J ends, which lost 7 bases and 4 bases, there was a span of 8 bases. Germline values: CDR1 SNHLY, CDR2 FYNNEI. The CDR3 has 12 amino acids. The CDR3 DNA reads TGTGCCAGCACGGGACTGTACAATGAGCAGTTCTTC. Translation gives CASTGLYNEQFF. Variable domain in full (rest from reference TRBV2 and TRBJ2-1): EPEVTQTPSHQVTQMGQEVILRCVPISNHLYFYWYRQILGQKVEFLVSFYNNEISEKSEIFDDQFSVERPDGSNFTLKIRSTKLEDSAMYFCASTGLYNEQFFGPGTRLTVL.

V usage is TRBV5-1 and J usage is TRBJ2-3; the match to TRBD2 covers 13 bases. After removal of 4 bases from V and 1 base from J, the junction contained 3 bases not matched to a gene. The CDR3 is made up of 16 amino acids. The V gene's germline CDR1 is SGHRS and CDR2 YFSETQ. CDR3 sequence (DNA): TGCGCCAGCAGCCTCGGGACTAGCGGGGGCACAGATACGCAGTATTTT. Its protein product is CASSLGTSGGTDTQYF.

The chain employs TRBV7-3 and TRBJ1-1; 7 nucleotides align to TRBD1. There are 13 residues in the CDR3. CDR1 SGHTA and CDR2 FQGTGA come from the germline V gene. The trim removed 2 bases at V and 6 bases at J, leaving 3 bases unmatched. The CDR3 coding sequence is TGTGCCAGCAGCTTAGAGGGACAGTCTGAAGCTTTCTTT. It encodes CASSLEGQSEAFF. Full variable domain (missing parts from reference TRBV7-3 and TRBJ1-1): GAGVSQTPSNKVTEKGKYVELRCDPISGHTALYWYRQSLGQGPEFLIYFQGTGAADDSGLPNDRFFAVRPEGSVSTLKIQRTERGDSAVYLCASSLEGQSEAFFGQGTRLTVV.